This T cell receptor beta chain is drawn from a study of cytomegalovirus exposure and HLA in healthy donors. PCR used 60 Vbeta primers and 13 Jbeta primers. Some clones are missing from TCRdb's copy, which holds only in-frame ones; the method was immunoSEQ multiplex PCR. Of roughly 100,000 clones in the sample, 60% to 80% are singletons; the top ten hold roughly 3.2%. The CDR3 spans 15 residues. Unmatched junction bases numbered 5, after V lost 5 bases and J lost 4 bases. Germline V lookup: CDR1 SGHNT, CDR2 YYREEE (reference sequence). Sequencing was done on a sample of PBMCs. This sequence joins TRBV5-4 and TRBJ2-3, with 12 bases that match TRBD2. This TCR was recovered from a man aged 60 to 75 in good health and CMV-seronegative. This CDR3 reads CASRASGGASDTQYF. CDR3 coding DNA: TGTGCCAGCAGGGCTAGCGGGGGGGCCTCAGATACGCAGTATTTT.